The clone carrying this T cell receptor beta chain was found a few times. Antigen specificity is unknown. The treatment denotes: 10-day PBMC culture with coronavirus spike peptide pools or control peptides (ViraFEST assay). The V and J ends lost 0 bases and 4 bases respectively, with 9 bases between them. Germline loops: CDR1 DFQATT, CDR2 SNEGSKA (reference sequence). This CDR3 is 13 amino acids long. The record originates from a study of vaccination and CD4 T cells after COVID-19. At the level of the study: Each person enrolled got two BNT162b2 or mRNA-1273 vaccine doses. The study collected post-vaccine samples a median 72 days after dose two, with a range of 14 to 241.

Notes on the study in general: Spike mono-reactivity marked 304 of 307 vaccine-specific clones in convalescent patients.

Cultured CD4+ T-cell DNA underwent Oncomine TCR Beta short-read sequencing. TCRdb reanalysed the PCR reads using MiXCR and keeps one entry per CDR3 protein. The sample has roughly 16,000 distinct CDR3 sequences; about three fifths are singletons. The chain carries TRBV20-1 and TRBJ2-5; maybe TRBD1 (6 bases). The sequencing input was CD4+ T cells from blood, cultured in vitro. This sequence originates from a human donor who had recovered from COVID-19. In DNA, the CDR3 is TGCAGTGCTAGAGACAGGGGTCGAGAGACCCAGTACTTC. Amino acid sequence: CSARDRGRETQYF.